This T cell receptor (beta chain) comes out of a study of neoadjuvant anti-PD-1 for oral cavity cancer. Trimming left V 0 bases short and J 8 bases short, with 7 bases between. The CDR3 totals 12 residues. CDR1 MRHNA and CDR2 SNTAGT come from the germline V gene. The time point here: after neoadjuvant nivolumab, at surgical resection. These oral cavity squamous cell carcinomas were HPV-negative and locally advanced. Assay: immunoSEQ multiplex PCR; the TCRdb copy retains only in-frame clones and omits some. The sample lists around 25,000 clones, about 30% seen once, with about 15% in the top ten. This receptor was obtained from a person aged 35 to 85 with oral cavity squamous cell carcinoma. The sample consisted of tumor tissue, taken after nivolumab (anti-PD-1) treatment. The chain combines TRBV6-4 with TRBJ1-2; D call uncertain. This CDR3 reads CASSDSLGGYTF. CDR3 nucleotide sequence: TGTGCCAGCAGTGACTCCTTAGGGGGCTACACCTTC.